These T cell receptor beta chains were read from a single sample in a study of chronic HIV infection and antiretroviral therapy. TCRdb processed the 5' RACE reads anew with MiXCR; each CDR3 protein has one entry. The sample shows roughly 48,000 distinct CDR3 sequences, 15% to 20% of them seen only once. The specimen sequenced was peripheral blood. These receptors were collected from an adult who had HIV and had not received antiretroviral therapy, or was an uninfected healthy control (not recorded which). The CDR3 runs from the conserved cysteine through the conserved F or W. Fields, in order: clone size, V gene, CDR3 protein. Size is stated for part of the rows, as once, few or many counts, or as a class when the clone is expanded.

abundance: NA
v_gene: TRBV4-1
CDR3aa: CASSPGFTPYEQYF

abundance: NA
v_gene: TRBV5-1
CDR3aa: CASSAMGESSYEQYF

abundance: NA
v_gene: TRBV20-1
CDR3aa: CSASAKWWNTEAFF

abundance: few
v_gene: TRBV19
CDR3aa: CASRSAGGGYNEQFF

abundance: NA
v_gene: TRBV27
CDR3aa: CASSLTDPSNTEAFF

abundance: few
v_gene: TRBV29-1
CDR3aa: CSVEDPRPANYGYTF

abundance: NA
v_gene: TRBV11-2
CDR3aa: CASSLERATTQYF

abundance: NA
v_gene: TRBV14
CDR3aa: CASSQEPGLIDNEQFF

abundance: NA
v_gene: TRBV14
CDR3aa: CASSQLQSSYEQYF

abundance: few
v_gene: TRBV12-3/TRBV12-4
CDR3aa: CASTPPTAFYGYTF

abundance: few
v_gene: TRBV28
CDR3aa: CASSAGLLGETQYF

abundance: NA
v_gene: TRBV3-1
CDR3aa: CASSQDEVRGRGGEQYF

abundance: few
v_gene: TRBV27
CDR3aa: CASSFMGRNQPQHF

abundance: NA
v_gene: TRBV29-1
CDR3aa: CSVKPQGADTQYF

abundance: few
v_gene: TRBV5-1
CDR3aa: CASSLARLAGEEDTQYF

abundance: few
v_gene: TRBV28
CDR3aa: CASSPPRRRTDTQYF

abundance: NA
v_gene: TRBV28
CDR3aa: CASSLWGLAGELFF

abundance: few
v_gene: TRBV28
CDR3aa: CASSRDSSGYGYTF